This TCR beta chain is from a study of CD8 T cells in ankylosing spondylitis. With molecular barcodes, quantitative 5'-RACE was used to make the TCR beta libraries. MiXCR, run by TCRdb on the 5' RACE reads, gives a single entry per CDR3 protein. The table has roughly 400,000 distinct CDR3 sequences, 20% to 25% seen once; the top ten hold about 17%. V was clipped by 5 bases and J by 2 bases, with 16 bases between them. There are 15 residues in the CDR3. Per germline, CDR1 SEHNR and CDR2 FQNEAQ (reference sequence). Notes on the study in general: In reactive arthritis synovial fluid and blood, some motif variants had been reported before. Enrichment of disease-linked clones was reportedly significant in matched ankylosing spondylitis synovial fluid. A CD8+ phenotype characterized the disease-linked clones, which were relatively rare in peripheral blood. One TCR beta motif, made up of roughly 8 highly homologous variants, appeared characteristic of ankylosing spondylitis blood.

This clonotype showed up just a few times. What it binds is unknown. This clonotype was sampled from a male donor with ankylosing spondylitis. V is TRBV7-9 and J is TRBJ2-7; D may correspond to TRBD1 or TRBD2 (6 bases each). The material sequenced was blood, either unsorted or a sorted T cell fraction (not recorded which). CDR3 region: CASSPGMRDTYEQYF. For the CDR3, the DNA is TGTGCCAGCAGCCCAGGGATGCGGGACACCTACGAGCAGTACTTC.